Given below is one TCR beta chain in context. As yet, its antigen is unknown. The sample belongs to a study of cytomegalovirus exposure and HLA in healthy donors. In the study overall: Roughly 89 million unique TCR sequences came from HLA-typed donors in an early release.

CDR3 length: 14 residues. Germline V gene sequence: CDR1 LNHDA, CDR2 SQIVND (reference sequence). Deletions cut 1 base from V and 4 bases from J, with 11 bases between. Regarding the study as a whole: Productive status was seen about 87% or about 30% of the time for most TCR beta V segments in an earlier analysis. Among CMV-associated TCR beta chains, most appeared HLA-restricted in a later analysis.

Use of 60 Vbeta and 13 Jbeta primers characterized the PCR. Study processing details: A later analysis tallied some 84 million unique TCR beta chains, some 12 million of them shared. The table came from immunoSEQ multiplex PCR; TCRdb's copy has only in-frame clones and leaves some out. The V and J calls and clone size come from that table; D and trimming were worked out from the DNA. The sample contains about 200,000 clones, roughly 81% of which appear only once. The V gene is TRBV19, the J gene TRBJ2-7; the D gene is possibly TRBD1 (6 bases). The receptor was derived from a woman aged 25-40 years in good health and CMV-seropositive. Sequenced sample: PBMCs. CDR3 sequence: CASSIGYREYEQYF. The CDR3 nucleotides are TGTGCCAGTAGTATAGGTTACAGGGAATACGAGCAGTACTTC.